This entry lists 8 T cell receptor beta chains sequenced from one sample in a study of blood T cell repertoires in COVID-19. The table came from immunoSEQ multiplex PCR; TCRdb's copy has only in-frame clones and leaves some out. The sample contains 300,000 to 350,000 clones, nearly 90% of which appear only once. Sequences were obtained from PBMCs or T cells enriched from blood (not recorded which). These receptors originate from a woman aged 18-29 years with acute COVID-19.

The rearrangement links TRBV3-1 (or the pseudogene TRBV3-2) to TRBJ1-3; D uncertain. The ends were cut back, 5 bases at V and 1 base at J, with 9 bases in the middle. The germline V gene has CDR1 LGHDT and CDR2 YNNKEL (reference sequence). This CDR3 spans 14 amino acids. The CDR3 loop is CASSVSVSGNTIYF. The CDR3 DNA is TGTGCCAGCAGCGTCTCTGTATCTGGAAACACCATATATTTT.

This chain joins TRBV5-1 and TRBJ1-2; D unclear. CDR3 length: 17 amino acids. Looked up from germline, CDR1 is SGHRS and CDR2 is YFSETQ. Trimming left V 4 bases short and J 2 bases short, with 21 bases between. The CDR3 DNA reads as TGCGCCAGCAGCCCCCGGGTCCCCCTTTCTGTAAACTATGGCTACACCTTC. Translated: CASSPRVPLSVNYGYTF.

In its sample, this clone was seen once. The CDR3 loop is CASSRKVEGYTF. CDR3 DNA sequence: TGTGCCAGCAGCCGGAAGGTGGAGGGCTACACCTTC. V gene TRBV2 combines with J gene TRBJ1-2; D unclear. V lost 6 bases and J lost 8, with 13 bases in between. Per the germline V gene, CDR1 is SNHLY and CDR2 is FYNNEI. The CDR3 is 12 amino acids.

V is TRBV30 and J is TRBJ1-2; maybe TRBD1 (6 bases). Trimming took 2 bases from V and 0 from J, leaving 10 bases between them. Germline V gene sequence: CDR1 GTSNPN, CDR2 SVGIG (reference sequence). This CDR3 comprises 14 residues. The CDR3 region has the DNA TGTGCCTGGAGTCGAGGGGGATCTAACTATGGCTACACCTTC. Its protein is CAWSRGGSNYGYTF.

The chain uses TRBV9 and TRBJ1-3; D gene uncertain. CDR3 length: 15 amino acids. V lost 4 bases, J lost 0 bases, and 11 bases lay in between. Germline CDR1 and CDR2: SGDLS and YYNGEE. The CDR3 bases are TGTGCCAGCAGCCCCGGTAGTCACTCTGGAAACACCATATATTTT. The encoded protein is CASSPGSHSGNTIYF.

This chain joins TRBV27 and TRBJ2-3, with TRBD2 identical over 7 bases. This CDR3 has 17 residues. Germline-derived CDR1 and CDR2 are MNHEY and SMNVEV (reference sequence). Trimming removed 5 bases from V and 8 bases from J; junction bases left unmatched: 19. The CDR3 nucleotides read TGTGCCAGCAGTGAGGGACTACGACACCCTATGGGGGGTACGCAGTATTTT. Amino acids: CASSEGLRHPMGGTQYF.

This clone was seen a few times. The CDR3 DNA reads TGTGCCAGCAGGGAGAGGGGGTTCAATGAGCAGTTCTTC. Translating it yields CASRERGFNEQFF. The rearrangement joins TRBV2 to TRBJ2-1; D is possibly TRBD1 (6 bases). Germline CDR1 is SNHLY and CDR2 is FYNNEI. The CDR3 consists of 13 residues. V lost 6 bases and J 6 bases, leaving 12 bases between the germline ends.

The chain links TRBV19 to TRBJ2-7; 9 nucleotides align to TRBD1. V gave up 5 bases and J gave up 0 bases; unmatched junction bases: 2. The germline gives CDR1 LNHDA, CDR2 SQIVND (reference sequence). This CDR3 is 14 amino acids long. The CDR3 nucleotides are TGTGCCAGTAGTGTACAGGGGGCCTCCTACGAGCAGTACTTC. Protein sequence: CASSVQGASYEQYF.